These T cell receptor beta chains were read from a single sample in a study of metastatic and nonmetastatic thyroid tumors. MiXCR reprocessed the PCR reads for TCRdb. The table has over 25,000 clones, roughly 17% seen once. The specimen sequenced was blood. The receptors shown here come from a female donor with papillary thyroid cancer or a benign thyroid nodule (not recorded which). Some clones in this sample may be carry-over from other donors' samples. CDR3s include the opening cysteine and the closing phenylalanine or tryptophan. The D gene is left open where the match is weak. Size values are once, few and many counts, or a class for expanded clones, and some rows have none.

CDR3aa: CASSQRGEETQYF
CDR3nt: TGTGCCAGCAGCCAGCGGGGGGAAGAGACCCAGTACTTC
abundance: .
d_gene: TRBD2
v_gene: TRBV4-2
j_gene: TRBJ2-5

CDR3aa: CAIAASAETQYF
CDR3nt: TGTGCCATCGCAGCTAGCGCAGAGACCCAGTACTTC
abundance: many
d_gene: .
v_gene: TRBV10-3
j_gene: TRBJ2-5

CDR3aa: CASSLGRQLNTEAFF
CDR3nt: TGTGCCAGCAGCTTGGGGAGGCAGTTGAACACTGAAGCTTTCTTT
abundance: many
d_gene: .
v_gene: TRBV7-8
j_gene: TRBJ1-1

CDR3aa: CASSLTGYEQYF
CDR3nt: TGTGCCAGCAGTTTGACTGGATACGAGCAGTACTTC
abundance: few
d_gene: .
v_gene: TRBV12-3/TRBV12-4
j_gene: TRBJ2-7

CDR3aa: CASSLTGNTGELFF
CDR3nt: TGTGCCAGCAGCTTGACAGGGAACACCGGGGAGCTGTTTTTT
abundance: many
d_gene: .
v_gene: TRBV7-9
j_gene: TRBJ2-2

CDR3aa: CASSLGLTETQYF
CDR3nt: TGTGCCAGCAGCTTGGGACTAACGGAGACCCAGTACTTC
abundance: many
d_gene: TRBD2
v_gene: TRBV7-2
j_gene: TRBJ2-5

CDR3aa: CASRASRGAVPNEQFF
CDR3nt: TGTGCCAGCAGGGCTTCGCGAGGGGCCGTTCCAAATGAGCAGTTCTTC
abundance: many
d_gene: .
v_gene: TRBV12-3/TRBV12-4
j_gene: TRBJ2-1

CDR3aa: CASSVSGTSGGRSYF
CDR3nt: TGTGCCAGCAGTGTCTCCGGGACTAGCGGGGGTAGAAGTTACTTC
abundance: few
d_gene: TRBD2
v_gene: TRBV12-3/TRBV12-4
j_gene: TRBJ2-5

CDR3aa: CASKRRQGTTEAFF
CDR3nt: TGCGCCAGCAAGCGGCGGCAGGGGACCACTGAAGCTTTCTTT
abundance: many
d_gene: .
v_gene: TRBV10-2
j_gene: TRBJ1-1

CDR3aa: CASSEALAGGLGIQYF
CDR3nt: TGTGCCAGCAGTGAAGCTCTAGCGGGAGGCCTCGGTATTCAGTACTTC
abundance: many
d_gene: TRBD2
v_gene: TRBV6-1
j_gene: TRBJ2-4

CDR3aa: CAFRRAGAYGYTF
CDR3nt: TGTGCCTTCCGGAGGGCGGGCGCCTATGGCTACACCTTC
abundance: .
d_gene: .
v_gene: TRBV30
j_gene: TRBJ1-2

CDR3aa: CASSFTGTGGTEAFF
CDR3nt: TGCGCCAGCAGCTTTACCGGGACAGGGGGCACTGAAGCTTTCTTT
abundance: many
d_gene: TRBD1
v_gene: TRBV5-1
j_gene: TRBJ1-1

CDR3aa: CASSQAAEGTQYF
CDR3nt: TGTGCCAGCAGCCAAGCGGCAGAAGGGACCCAGTACTTC
abundance: many
d_gene: .
v_gene: TRBV3-1
j_gene: TRBJ2-5

CDR3aa: CASSLVLRGSGYNEQFF
CDR3nt: TGTGCCAGCAGCTTAGTACTCCGCGGGAGTGGCTACAATGAGCAGTTCTTC
abundance: .
d_gene: TRBD2
v_gene: TRBV11-2
j_gene: TRBJ2-1